This T cell receptor beta chain was found in a study of OX40 agonist ivuxolimab in advanced cancers. Notes on the research overall: The costimulatory receptor OX40 (CD134) was targeted by ivuxolimab, a fully human IgG2 agonistic monoclonal antibody. Intravenous ivuxolimab was administered to patients every 2 weeks at six dose levels: 0.01, 0.1, 0.3, 1.5, 3 and 10 mg/kg. Of the roughly 50 dose-escalation patients, hepatocellular carcinoma was present in about 20, melanoma in about 15, renal cell carcinoma in 9 and head and neck cancer in 9. In the dose-escalation cohort, around four fifths of patients were male, and the mean age was around 65 years with a range of roughly 20 to 85. Patients were allowed to have had prior anti-PD-1, anti-PD-L1 or anti-CTLA-4 therapy, and approximately 40% of the dose-escalation patients had been treated with checkpoint inhibitors. Partial responses occurred in three dose-escalation patients: two with cutaneous melanoma and one with hepatocellular carcinoma. Peripheral TCRbeta sequencing was intended to test whether TCR sequence diversity was altered and clonal T-cell expansion was caused by ivuxolimab. The monotherapy dose-escalation portion (N of about 52 patients) of the phase I ivuxolimab trial is reported in the paper.

Beyond this particular receptor, the publication reports: Low levels of normalized T-cell clonal expansion were also seen in some patients who did not respond. The antigen specificity of the peripheral T cells that underwent clonal expansion was not determined. In the 0.1-3.0 mg/kg groups, partial responders were among the patients with the lowest normalized peripheral clonal expansion, particularly in CD8+ T cells. At doses of 0.1 to 3.0 mg/kg, clonal expansion of both CD4+ and CD8+ T cells in blood was seen between baseline and week 6. After ivuxolimab, expanded clones were on average more numerous among CD8+ T cells than among CD4+ T cells.

CDR1 is given as SGHAT and CDR2 as FQNNGV, both from the germline V gene. From the cysteine through the phenylalanine, the CDR3 covers 12 amino acids. Only CDR3 DNA is held: 36 bases, read in frame from base 1. V sheds 5 bases and J sheds 2 bases, leaving 6 bases between their ends. Genomic DNA was isolated from the sorted cells so that the TCRbeta CDR3 region could be sequenced. The immunoSEQ Assay was used for sequencing of TCRbeta CDR3 regions. The source is immuneACCESS, and TCRdb retained only in-frame sequences with V and J called. Part of the clones is not carried over; for the studies checked, unresolved V genes explain less than half of this, and the remainder is unexplained. This sample lists about 86,000 clones; 70% to 90% were detected once. Over 1.2% of the sample belongs to the ten largest clones. The trial excluded patients who had a history of autoimmune disease or who were on systemic immunosuppression. Peripheral blood for TCR sequencing was collected from all dose cohorts at baseline, on cycle 4 day 1, and on cycle 7 day 1. The samples were taken from a phase I, first-in-human, multicenter, open-label dose-escalation trial of ivuxolimab. The trial enrolled adults with locally advanced or metastatic head and neck squamous cell, hepatocellular, melanoma or renal cell carcinoma. CD4+ and CD8+ T cells were sorted separately from peripheral blood before TCR sequencing.

A note on this clone: The antigen this receptor binds is unknown. Qualities for individual bases were not recorded, and no much larger clone is one base off.

The TCR was taken from an adult with an advanced solid tumor such as melanoma, head and neck, liver or kidney cancer. Recombination linked TRBV11-2 to TRBJ1-2; the D gene cannot be resolved reliably. The input for sequencing was CD4+ or CD8+ T cells sorted from blood, taken in a trial of the OX40 agonist ivuxolimab. The CDR3 region has the sequence CASSTENYGYTF. The sequenced DNA is TGTGCCAGCAGCACAGAGAACTATGGCTACACCTTC.